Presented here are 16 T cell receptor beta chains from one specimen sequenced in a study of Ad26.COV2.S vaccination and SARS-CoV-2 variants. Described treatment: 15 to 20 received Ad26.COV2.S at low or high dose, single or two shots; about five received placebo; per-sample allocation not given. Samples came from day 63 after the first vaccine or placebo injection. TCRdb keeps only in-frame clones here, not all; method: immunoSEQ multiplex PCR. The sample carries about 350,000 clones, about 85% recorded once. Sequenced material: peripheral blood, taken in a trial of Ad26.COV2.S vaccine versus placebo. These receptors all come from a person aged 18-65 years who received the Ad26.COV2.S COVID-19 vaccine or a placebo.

Written as DNA, the CDR3 is TGCAGCGATACAGGGCCCGCAGATACGCAGTATTTT. This translates into CSDTGPADTQYF. This chain uses TRBV29-1 with TRBJ2-3; D perhaps matches TRBD1 (6 bases). V was shortened by 7 bases and J by 4 bases, with 12 bases between the two germline ends. CDR1 and CDR2 (germline): SQVTM, ANQGSEA. This CDR3 spans 12 amino acids.

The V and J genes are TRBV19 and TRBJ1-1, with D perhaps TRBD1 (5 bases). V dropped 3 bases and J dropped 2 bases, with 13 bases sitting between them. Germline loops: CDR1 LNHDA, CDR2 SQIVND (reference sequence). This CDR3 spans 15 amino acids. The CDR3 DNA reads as TGTGCCAGTAGTATCGCGAACCGGGGCAACACTGAAGCTTTCTTT. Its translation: CASSIANRGNTEAFF.

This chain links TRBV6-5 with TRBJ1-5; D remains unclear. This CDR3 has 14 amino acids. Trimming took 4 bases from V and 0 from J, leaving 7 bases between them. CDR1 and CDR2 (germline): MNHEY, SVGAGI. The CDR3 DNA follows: TGTGCCAGCAGTTTACAGTTTAGCAATCAGCCCCAGCATTTT. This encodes CASSLQFSNQPQHF.

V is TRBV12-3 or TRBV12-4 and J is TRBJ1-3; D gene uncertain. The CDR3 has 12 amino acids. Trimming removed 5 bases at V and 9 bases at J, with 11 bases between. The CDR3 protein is CASSPLISTIYF. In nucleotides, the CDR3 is TGTGCCAGCAGTCCCTTAATTAGCACCATATATTTT.

The CDR3 region has the DNA TGTGCTAGTGGTTTGGGAGACCATCAGCCCCAGCATTTT. This translates into CASGLGDHQPQHF. The chain is built from TRBV12-5 and TRBJ1-5, with D unclear. Germline CDR1 LGHNT, CDR2 FRNRAP. Trimming pared 1 base from V and 5 bases from J, leaving 6 bases between. The CDR3 spans 13 residues.

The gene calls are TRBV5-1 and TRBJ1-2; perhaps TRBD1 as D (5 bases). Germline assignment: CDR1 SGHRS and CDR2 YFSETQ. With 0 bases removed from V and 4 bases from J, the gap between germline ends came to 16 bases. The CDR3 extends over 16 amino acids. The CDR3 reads CASSLDGQPQGYGYTF. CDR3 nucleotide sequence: TGCGCCAGCAGCTTGGATGGGCAGCCTCAGGGCTATGGCTACACCTTC.

The CDR3 protein is CAISESGDRAYEQYF. CDR3 sequence (DNA): TGTGCCATCAGTGAGTCGGGGGACAGAGCCTACGAGCAGTACTTC. The chain carries TRBV10-3 and TRBJ2-7, with TRBD1 matching over 7 bases. V shed 0 bases and J 2 bases; nucleotides not matched to a gene: 4. Germline CDR1 is ENHRY and CDR2 is SYGVKD. CDR3 length: 15 residues.

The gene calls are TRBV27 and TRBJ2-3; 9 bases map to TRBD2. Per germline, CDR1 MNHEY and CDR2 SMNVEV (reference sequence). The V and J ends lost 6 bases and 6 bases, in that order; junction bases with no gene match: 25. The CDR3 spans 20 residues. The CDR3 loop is CASSITSPTAGGGFRDTQYF. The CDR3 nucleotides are TGTGCCAGCAGCATAACCTCCCCTACGGCGGGAGGGGGATTTAGGGATACGCAGTATTTT.

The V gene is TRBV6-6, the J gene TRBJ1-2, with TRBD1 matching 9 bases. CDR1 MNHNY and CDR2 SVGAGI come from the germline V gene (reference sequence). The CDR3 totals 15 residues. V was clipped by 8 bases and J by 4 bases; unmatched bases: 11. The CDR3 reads CASGRTTGGTYGYTF. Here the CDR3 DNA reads TGTGCCAGCGGCCGGACGACAGGGGGGACCTATGGCTACACCTTC.

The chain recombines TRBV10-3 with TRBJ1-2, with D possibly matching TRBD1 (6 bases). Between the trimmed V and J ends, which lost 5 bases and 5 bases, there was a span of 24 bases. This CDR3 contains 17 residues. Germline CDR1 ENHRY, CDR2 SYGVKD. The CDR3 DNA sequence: TGTGCCATCAGTAACAGGGACCGCGGACCCGATCTATATGGCTACACCTTC. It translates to CAISNRDRGPDLYGYTF.

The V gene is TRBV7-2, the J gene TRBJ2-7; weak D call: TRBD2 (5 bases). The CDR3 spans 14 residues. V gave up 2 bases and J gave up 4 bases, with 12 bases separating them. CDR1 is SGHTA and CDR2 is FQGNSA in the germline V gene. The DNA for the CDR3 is TGTGCCAGCAGCTTATCGGCGGGCTCTTACGAGCAGTACTTC. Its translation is CASSLSAGSYEQYF.

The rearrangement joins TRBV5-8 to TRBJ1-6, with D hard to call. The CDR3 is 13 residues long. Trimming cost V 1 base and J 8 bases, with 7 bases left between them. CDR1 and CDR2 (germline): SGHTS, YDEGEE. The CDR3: CASSLQVDSPLHF. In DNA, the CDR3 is TGTGCCAGCAGCTTGCAGGTGGATTCACCCCTCCACTTT.

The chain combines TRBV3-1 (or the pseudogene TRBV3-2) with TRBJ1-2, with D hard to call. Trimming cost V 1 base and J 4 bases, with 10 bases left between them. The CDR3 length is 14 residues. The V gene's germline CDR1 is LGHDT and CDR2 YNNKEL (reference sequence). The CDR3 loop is CASSQVHTSYGYTF. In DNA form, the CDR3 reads TGTGCCAGCAGCCAAGTTCACACTTCCTATGGCTACACCTTC.

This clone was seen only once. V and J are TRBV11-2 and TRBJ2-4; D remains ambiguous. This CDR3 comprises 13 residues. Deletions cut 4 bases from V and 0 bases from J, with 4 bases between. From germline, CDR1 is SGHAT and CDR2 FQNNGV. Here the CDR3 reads CASSSLAKNIQYF. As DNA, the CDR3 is TGTGCCAGCAGCTCACTAGCCAAAAACATTCAGTACTTC.

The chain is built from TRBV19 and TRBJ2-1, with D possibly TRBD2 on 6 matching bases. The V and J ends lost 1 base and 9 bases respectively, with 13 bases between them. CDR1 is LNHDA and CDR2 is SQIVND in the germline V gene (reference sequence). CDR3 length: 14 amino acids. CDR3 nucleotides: TGTGCCAGTAGTATAGTCCCGGGGGTTGGTGAGCAGTTCTTC. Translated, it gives CASSIVPGVGEQFF.

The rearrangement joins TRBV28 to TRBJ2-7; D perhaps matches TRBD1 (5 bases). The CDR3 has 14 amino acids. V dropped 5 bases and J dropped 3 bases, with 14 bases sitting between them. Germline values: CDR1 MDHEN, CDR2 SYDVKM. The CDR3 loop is CASSRGHQYYEQYF. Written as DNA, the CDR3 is TGTGCCAGCAGTCGAGGACACCAATACTACGAGCAGTACTTC.